This T cell receptor (beta chain) was documented in a study of blood T cell repertoires in COVID-19. Study-wide background: Collection of acute and convalescent COVID-19 samples took place in the United States, Italy and Spain. Nucleic acid was either cDNA or gDNA, and it came from T cells, B-cell-depleted T cells, or PBMCs.

Germline V gene data show CDR1 as MDHEN and CDR2 as SYDVKM. Trimming took off 10 bases at V and 4 bases at J, with 14 bases between the two ends. This CDR3 comprises 13 residues. Original data processing: Using reference gene primer amplification, nucleated cell counts were estimated. The assay was immunoSEQ multiplex PCR, and TCRdb's table has in-frame clones only and misses some. V and J calls plus clone size are reproduced from that table; the DNA served to infer D and trimming. The sample lists around 95,000 clones, roughly 85% occurring once. The sequenced sample consisted of peripheral blood. The chain carries TRBV28 and TRBJ1-5; TRBD1 is a possible D gene (5 bases). The origin of this receptor is a man aged 65 to 79 with active or convalescent COVID-19. CDR3 loop: CANAGGLNQPQHF. The CDR3 DNA reads TGTGCCAACGCCGGGGGTTTAAATCAGCCCCAGCATTTT. Based on the CDR3 plus reference TRBV28 and TRBJ1-5, the full variable domain is DVKVTQSSRYLVKRTGEKVFLECVQDMDHENMFWYRQDPGLGLRLIYFSYDVKMKEKGDIPEGYSVSREKKERFSLILESASTNQTSMYLCANAGGLNQPQHFGDGTRLSIL.